This TCR beta chain was obtained from a study of regulatory T cells in long-lasting Graves disease. General observations from the study: Newly diagnosed Graves' patients exceeded persistent ones in TCR diversity.

Libraries of TCR beta came from iRepertoire HTBI primers plus Arm-PCR of CDR3 regions. TCRdb reprocessed the multiplex PCR reads via MiXCR and lists one record per CDR3 protein. The sample contains fewer than 450,000 distinct CDR3 sequences, about 15% of which appear only once. In regard to this clonotype: The antigen remains undetermined.

V dropped 5 bases and J dropped 8; count of bases not matched to a gene: 12. This CDR3 is built from 16 residues. CDR1 MNHEY and CDR2 SMNVEV come from the germline V gene (reference sequence). Time point specified: newly diagnosed GD, antithyroid drugs for less than 3 months. Isolated PBMC RNA provided the starting material for the TCR library. The same specimen was also included in a second study, on T cells in Graves' hyperthyroidism and ophthalmopathy.

The chain combines TRBV27 with TRBJ2-1, with 10 positions matching TRBD1. The sample consisted of peripheral blood mononuclear cells (PBMCs), taken at new diagnosis, from a patient treated with antithyroid drugs. The TCR sequence derives from a woman aged 40 to 50 with Graves disease. CDR3 in DNA: TGTGCCAGCAGTAAGTCCGGGACAGGGGCGCACGATGAGCAGTTCTTC. Translating it yields CASSKSGTGAHDEQFF.